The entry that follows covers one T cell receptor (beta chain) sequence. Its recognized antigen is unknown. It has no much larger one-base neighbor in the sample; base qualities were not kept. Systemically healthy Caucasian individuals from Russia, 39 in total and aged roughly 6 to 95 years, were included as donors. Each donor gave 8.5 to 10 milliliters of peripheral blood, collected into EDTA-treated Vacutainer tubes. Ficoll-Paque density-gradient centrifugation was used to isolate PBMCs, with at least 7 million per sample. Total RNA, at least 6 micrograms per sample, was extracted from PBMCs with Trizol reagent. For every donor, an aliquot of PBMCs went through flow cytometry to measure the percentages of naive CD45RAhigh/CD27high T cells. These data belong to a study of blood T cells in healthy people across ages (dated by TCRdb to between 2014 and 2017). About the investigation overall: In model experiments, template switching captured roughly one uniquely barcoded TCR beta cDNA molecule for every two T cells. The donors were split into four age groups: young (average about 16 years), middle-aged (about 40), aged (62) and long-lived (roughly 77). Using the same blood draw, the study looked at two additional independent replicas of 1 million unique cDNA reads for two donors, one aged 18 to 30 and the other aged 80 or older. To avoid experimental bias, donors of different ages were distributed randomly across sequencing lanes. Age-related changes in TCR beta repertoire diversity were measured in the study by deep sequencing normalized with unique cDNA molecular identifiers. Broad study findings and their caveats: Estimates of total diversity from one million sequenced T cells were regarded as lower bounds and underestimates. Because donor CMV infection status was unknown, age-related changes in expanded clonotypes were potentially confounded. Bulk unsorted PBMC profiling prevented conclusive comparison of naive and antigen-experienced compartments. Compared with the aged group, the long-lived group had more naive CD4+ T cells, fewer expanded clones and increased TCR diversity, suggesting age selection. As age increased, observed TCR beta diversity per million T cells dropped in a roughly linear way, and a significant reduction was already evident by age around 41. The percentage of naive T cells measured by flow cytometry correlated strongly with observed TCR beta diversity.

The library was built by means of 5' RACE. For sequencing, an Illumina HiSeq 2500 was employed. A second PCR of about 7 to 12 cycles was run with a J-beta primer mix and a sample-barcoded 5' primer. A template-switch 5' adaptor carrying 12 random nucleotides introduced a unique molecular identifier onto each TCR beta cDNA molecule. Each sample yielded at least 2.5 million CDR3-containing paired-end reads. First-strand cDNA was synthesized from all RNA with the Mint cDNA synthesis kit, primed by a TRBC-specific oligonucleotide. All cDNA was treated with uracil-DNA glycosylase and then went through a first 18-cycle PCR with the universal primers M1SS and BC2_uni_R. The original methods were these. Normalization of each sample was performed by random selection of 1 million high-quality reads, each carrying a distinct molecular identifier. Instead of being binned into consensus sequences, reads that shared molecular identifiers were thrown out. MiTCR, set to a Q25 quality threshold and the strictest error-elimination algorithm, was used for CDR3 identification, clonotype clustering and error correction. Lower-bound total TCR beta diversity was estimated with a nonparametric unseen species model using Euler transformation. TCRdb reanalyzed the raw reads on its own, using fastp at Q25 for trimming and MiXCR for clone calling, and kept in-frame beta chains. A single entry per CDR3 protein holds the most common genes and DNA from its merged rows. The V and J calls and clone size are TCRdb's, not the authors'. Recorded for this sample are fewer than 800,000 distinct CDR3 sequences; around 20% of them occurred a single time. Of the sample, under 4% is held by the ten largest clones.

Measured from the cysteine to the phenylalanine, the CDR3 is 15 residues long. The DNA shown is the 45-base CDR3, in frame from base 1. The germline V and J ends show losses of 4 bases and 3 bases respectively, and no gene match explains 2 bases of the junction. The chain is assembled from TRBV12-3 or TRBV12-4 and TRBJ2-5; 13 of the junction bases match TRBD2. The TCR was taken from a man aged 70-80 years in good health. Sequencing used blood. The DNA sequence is TGTGCCAGCAGTTGGGGGACTAGCGGGGAAGAGACCCAGTACTTC. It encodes CASSWGTSGEETQYF.